These 27 T cell receptor beta chains originate from one sample sequenced in a study of shared clonotypes between healthy human individuals. TCRdb keeps only in-frame clones here, not all; method: immunoSEQ multiplex PCR. Here the sample spans approximately 2.3 million clones, more than 85% being singletons. What was sequenced was naive CD4+ T cells from PBMCs. This sample's subset: CD45RA+ positively selected. The receptors here all came from a young man in good health. Some clones in this sample may be carry-over from other donors' samples.

V gene TRBV6-1 combines with J gene TRBJ2-1; D not resolved. V was cut by 8 bases and J by 1 base, with 12 bases left in between. Germline V gene data show CDR1 as MNHNS and CDR2 as SASEGT. The CDR3 loop spans 14 amino acids. The DNA of the CDR3 is TGTGCCAGCGGCGCGCCTAGGTCCTACAATGAGCAGTTCTTC. Residues: CASGAPRSYNEQFF.

V and J are TRBV7-8 and TRBJ2-7; D may match TRBD1 or TRBD2 (6 bases each). V dropped 1 base and J dropped 4 bases, with 11 bases sitting between them. The CDR3 spans 14 residues. Germline CDR1 is SGHVS and CDR2 is FQNEAQ. CDR3 amino acids: CASSLVGGQYEQYF. As DNA, the CDR3 is TGTGCCAGCAGCTTAGTGGGAGGACAGTACGAGCAGTACTTC.

The chain is built from TRBV11-2 and TRBJ2-1, with 7 nucleotides matching TRBD2. The CDR3 length is 15 residues. The trim removed 3 bases at V and 5 bases at J, leaving 7 bases unmatched. The germline gives CDR1 SGHAT, CDR2 FQNNGV. The CDR3 DNA is TGTGCCAGCAGCTTGGGTCTAGCGGCAAACAATGAGCAGTTCTTC. Translated, it gives CASSLGLAANNEQFF.

The chain couples TRBV30 to TRBJ2-5; 8 bases match TRBD2. The CDR3 consists of 13 residues. Germline loops: CDR1 GTSNPN, CDR2 SVGIG (reference sequence). The CDR3 sequence: CARNGRGGETQYF. Here the CDR3 DNA reads TGTGCTCGAAACGGGAGGGGGGGAGAGACCCAGTACTTC.

The J gene is TRBJ1-4, the V gene TRBV19; D is possibly TRBD1 (6 bases). V lost 10 bases and J lost 4, with 13 bases in between. The germline CDR1 and CDR2 sequences are LNHDA and SQIVND (reference sequence). The CDR3 covers 13 residues. The DNA for the CDR3 is TGTGCCACCGCGACAGGCCTTAATGAAAAACTGTTTTTT. Translating gives CATATGLNEKLFF.

The V and J genes are TRBV10-1 and TRBJ2-7; D call uncertain. Germline V CDR1 and CDR2: WNHNN, SYGVQD (reference sequence). The V gene lost 5 bases and the J gene lost 0 bases, with 8 bases spanning the gap. The CDR3 is 13 amino acids. DNA for the CDR3: TGCGCCAGCAGTTCCCCAAGCTCCTACGAGCAGTACTTC. Protein product: CASSSPSSYEQYF.

V and J are TRBV4-2 and TRBJ1-1, with D tentatively TRBD1 (5 bases). The V end was cut by 1 base, the J end by 3 bases, with 12 bases between. The CDR3 is made up of 15 amino acids. The germline V gene encodes CDR1 LGHNA and CDR2 YNFKEQ. CDR3 amino acids: CASSQGGGVHTEAFF. The DNA of the CDR3 is TGTGCCAGCAGCCAAGGAGGAGGGGTGCACACTGAAGCTTTCTTT.

The gene calls are TRBV28 and TRBJ2-7, with 8 bases fitting TRBD1. The CDR3 is 12 residues long. CDR1 is MDHEN, CDR2 SYDVKM, per germline. Unmatched junction bases numbered 8, after V lost 4 bases and J lost 12 bases. The CDR3 DNA reads as TGTGCCAGCAGTTCACTGGGACAGGAAGTGTACTTC. Translated, it gives CASSSLGQEVYF. The whole variable domain, filled in from reference TRBV28 and TRBJ2-7, reads DVKVTQSSRYLVKRTGEKVFLECVQDMDHENMFWYRQDPGLGLRLIYFSYDVKMKEKGDIPEGYSVSREKKERFSLILESASTNQTSMYLCASSSLGQEVYFGPGTRLTVT.

This clone has only one observation. Here the CDR3 DNA reads TGCGCCAGCAGCTTGGGGCTAGCGGGAGGGGTTCCCCATGAGCAGTTCTTC. Protein: CASSLGLAGGVPHEQFF. V gene TRBV5-1 combines with J gene TRBJ2-1; 12 nucleotides match TRBD2. This CDR3 has 17 residues. The ends lost 0 bases at V and 8 bases at J; junction bases unmatched: 9. Looked up from germline, CDR1 is SGHRS and CDR2 is YFSETQ.

This chain links TRBV30 with TRBJ2-1, with 8 bases matching TRBD2. CDR3 length equals 17 residues. The V segment lost 4 bases and the J segment 0 bases; nucleotides outside the gene matches: 11. Germline V gene data show CDR1 as GTSNPN and CDR2 as SVGIG (reference sequence). In DNA form, the CDR3 reads TGTGCCTGGACCGCTAGGCTGGGGACTAGCTCCTACAATGAGCAGTTCTTC. Translation: CAWTARLGTSSYNEQFF. The variable domain in full, with the rest retrieved from reference TRBV30 and TRBJ2-1, is SQTIHQWPATLVQPVGSPLSLECTVEGTSNPNLYWYRQAAGRGLQLLFYSVGIGQISSEVPQNLSASRPQDRQFILSSKKLLLSDSGFYLCAWTARLGTSSYNEQFFGPGTRLTVL.

In DNA form, the CDR3 reads TGCAGCGTTGTAGGCGTAGGGGGGGATCAGCCCCAGCATTTT. Residues: CSVVGVGGDQPQHF. The rearrangement links TRBV29-1 to TRBJ1-5, with a tentative D call TRBD1 (6 bases). Germline V CDR1 and CDR2: SQVTM, ANQGSEA. Trimming removed 4 bases from V and 5 bases from J, with 15 bases in between. This CDR3 region has 14 residues.

The genes are TRBV5-1 and TRBJ2-3; TRBD2 is a possible D gene (6 bases). CDR3 length equals 16 residues. In germline, CDR1 is SGHRS, CDR2 YFSETQ. Trimming left V 4 bases short and J 0 bases short, with 15 bases between. The CDR3 DNA reads TGCGCCAGCAGCCACTCGTCAGGGACTAGCACAGATACGCAGTATTTT. As protein: CASSHSSGTSTDTQYF.

J is TRBJ2-7 and V is TRBV28; D is unclear. The CDR3 extends over 15 amino acids. CDR1 and CDR2 from the germline V gene are MDHEN and SYDVKM. V shed 1 base and J shed 6 bases, with 16 bases lying between them. CDR3 bases: TGTGCCAGCAGTTTATACCCGACTGCCGGTGGCGAGCAGTACTTC. This translates into CASSLYPTAGGEQYF.

This rearrangement joins TRBV2 to TRBJ1-2; TRBD1 is a possible D gene (5 bases). The CDR3 is 14 amino acids. Trimming left V 0 bases short and J 1 base short, with 6 bases between. Germline loops: CDR1 SNHLY, CDR2 FYNNEI. CDR3 DNA: TGTGCCAGCAGTGAAGCGCAGGGTAACTATGGCTACACCTTC. Its protein is CASSEAQGNYGYTF.

The chain links TRBV2 to TRBJ1-2; D perhaps matches TRBD1 (5 bases). CDR3 length: 11 amino acids. CDR1 and CDR2 from the germline V gene are SNHLY and FYNNEI. V lost 6 bases to trimming and J lost 7 bases, with 9 bases between them. The CDR3 DNA sequence: TGTGCCAGCAGCCCCAGGGTTGGCTACACCTTC. It specifies CASSPRVGYTF.

This clone was detected only once. The sample holds other DNA sequences that translate to the same CDR3. The rearrangement uses TRBV5-1 and TRBJ1-1; no clear D gene. CDR1 is SGHRS, CDR2 YFSETQ, per germline. CDR3 size: 14 residues. Trimming left V 1 base short and J 1 base short, with 8 bases between. For the CDR3, the DNA is TGCGCCAGCAGCTTGTCTACCCCGAACACTGAAGCTTTCTTT. It codes for CASSLSTPNTEAFF.

V usage is TRBV7-2 and J usage is TRBJ2-3, with D uncertain. Trimming removed 1 base at V and 0 bases at J, with 8 bases between. Looked up from germline, CDR1 is SGHTA and CDR2 is FQGNSA. The CDR3 has 15 residues. CDR3 nucleotide sequence: TGTGCCAGCAGCTTAGTGCTCCATAGCACAGATACGCAGTATTTT. Its protein product is CASSLVLHSTDTQYF.

This chain uses TRBV28 with TRBJ1-5; TRBD1 might be the D (5 bases). This CDR3 comprises 17 residues. The V gene's germline CDR1 is MDHEN and CDR2 SYDVKM. V was cut by 6 bases and J by 1 base, with 19 bases left in between. The CDR3 protein is CASSHSGWDGSNQPQHF. The CDR3 DNA reads TGTGCCAGCAGCCATTCCGGGTGGGACGGGAGCAATCAGCCCCAGCATTTT.

With regard to this clone: This sample also contains other DNA sequences that code for the same CDR3. This chain joins TRBV19 and TRBJ1-2; the D is unclear. This CDR3 is 15 amino acids long. V was pared by 4 bases and J by 0 bases, with 12 bases between. The germline V gene has CDR1 LNHDA and CDR2 SQIVND (reference sequence). The CDR3 bases are TGTGCCAGTAGTACCCAAGGGCGAGCTAACTATGGCTACACCTTC. Its translation: CASSTQGRANYGYTF.

V and J are TRBV9 and TRBJ2-1; D is unclear. The V gene lost 4 bases and the J gene lost 0 bases, with 14 bases spanning the gap. CDR3 length equals 16 residues. Germline loops: CDR1 SGDLS, CDR2 YYNGEE. The CDR3 DNA follows: TGTGCCAGCAGCCCCCGCCCGGGTTCCTCCTACAATGAGCAGTTCTTC. Protein product: CASSPRPGSSYNEQFF.

The V and J genes are TRBV11-2 and TRBJ2-7; no definite D call. The CDR3 loop spans 12 amino acids. CDR1 is SGHAT, CDR2 FQNNGV, per germline. V gave up 5 bases and J gave up 6 bases, with 11 bases separating them. CDR3 loop: CASSPRGVEQYF. DNA of the CDR3: TGTGCCAGCAGCCCACGTGGGGTCGAGCAGTACTTC.

This clone was seen once. This chain joins TRBV6-5 and TRBJ2-1; 9 positions match TRBD1. The CDR3 is 15 residues long. Germline CDR1 and CDR2: MNHEY and SVGAGI. The J segment lost 4 bases and the V segment lost 5 bases, leaving 6 bases of the junction unmatched. The CDR3 sequence is CASSIRQGGYNEQFF. CDR3 coding DNA: TGTGCCAGCAGTATACGACAGGGGGGGTACAATGAGCAGTTCTTC.

In its sample, this clone was seen once. The CDR3 loop is CASSQDPSGYEQYF. The DNA of the CDR3 is TGTGCCAGCAGCCAAGACCCTAGCGGCTACGAGCAGTACTTC. The chain uses TRBV14 and TRBJ2-7; 7 nucleotides agree with TRBD2. Germline lookup yields CDR1 SGHDN and CDR2 FVKESK. Trimming at V came to 0 bases and at J to 3 bases, leaving 2 bases not matched to a gene. This CDR3 region has 14 residues.

This chain joins TRBV30 and TRBJ2-3; D unclear. V dropped 2 bases and J dropped 3 bases, with 12 bases sitting between them. Germline values: CDR1 GTSNPN, CDR2 SVGIG (reference sequence). This CDR3 is built from 14 residues. The CDR3 sequence is CAWSPIARTDTQYF. CDR3 nucleotides: TGTGCCTGGAGTCCGATAGCACGGACAGATACGCAGTATTTT.

The table lists this clone with a count of one. One end of the junction is discordant with germline, which a read error may explain. This chain joins TRBV7-9 and TRBJ2-1, with D tentatively TRBD1 (5 bases). The CDR3 covers 16 residues. Germline lookup yields CDR1 SEHNR and CDR2 FQNEAQ (reference sequence). CDR3 DNA sequence: TGTACCAGCAGCCCGGCCCAGGGAAGCTCCTACAATGAGCAGTTCTTC. Translated: CTSSPAQGSSYNEQFF. Together with reference TRBV7-9 and TRBJ2-1, the CDR3 gives the full variable domain: DTGVSQNPRHKITKRGQNVTFRCDPISEHNRLYWYRQTLGQGPEFLTYFQNEAQLEKSRLLSDRFSAERPKGSFSTLEIQRTEQGDSAMYLCTSSPAQGSSYNEQFFGPGTRLTVL.

This sequence joins TRBV27 and TRBJ1-2, with D possibly matching TRBD1 (5 bases). Germline-derived CDR1 and CDR2 are MNHEY and SMNVEV (reference sequence). The CDR3 consists of 15 residues. Trimming took 3 bases from V and 0 from J, leaving 11 bases between them. This CDR3 is CASSLRTGPNYGYTF. The CDR3 region has the DNA TGTGCCAGCAGTTTGAGAACAGGCCCTAACTATGGCTACACCTTC.

This clone came up once. The J gene is TRBJ1-2, the V gene TRBV28, with a weak D call TRBD1 (5 bases). Per the germline V gene, CDR1 is MDHEN and CDR2 is SYDVKM. The CDR3 length is 15 residues. The V end lost 2 bases, the J end lost 5 bases, and 15 bases lay between the germline ends. CDR3 amino acids: CASSLKLGGTYGYTF. As DNA, the CDR3 is TGTGCCAGCAGTTTAAAGCTTGGAGGGACGTATGGCTACACCTTC.